Each of the 14 T cell receptor beta chains below was sequenced from the same sample in a study of T cell responses to AZD1222 COVID-19 vaccine. Using immunoSEQ multiplex PCR, the repertoire was profiled, and TCRdb retains in-frame clones only, with some absent. The table shows more than 95,000 clones, with about 86% occurring only once. The material was peripheral blood, obtained on day 0 of AZD1222 vaccination. Every receptor here comes from an adult in good health.

The chain employs TRBV9 and TRBJ1-2; weak D call: TRBD1 (5 bases). The CDR3 totals 15 residues. Trimming pared 0 bases from V and 6 bases from J, leaving 15 bases between. CDR1 is SGDLS, CDR2 YYNGEE, per germline. CDR3 in amino acids: CASSVDPDSSNGYTF. CDR3 bases: TGTGCCAGCAGCGTAGATCCCGACAGTTCGAATGGCTACACCTTC.

This clone was observed once. V gene TRBV7-6 combines with J gene TRBJ1-4; 11 positions match TRBD1. This CDR3 has 13 amino acids. The germline V gene encodes CDR1 SGHVS and CDR2 FNYEAQ. The J segment lost 12 bases and the V segment lost 4 bases, leaving 4 bases of the junction unmatched. As DNA, the CDR3 is TGTGCCAGCAGCTCGGGACAGGGGGAGGAACTGTTTTTT. This gives the protein CASSSGQGEELFF.

V usage is TRBV9 and J usage is TRBJ1-1; no definite D call. Germline-derived CDR1 and CDR2 are SGDLS and YYNGEE. Trimming took 2 bases from V and 2 from J, leaving 10 bases between them. CDR3 length equals 14 residues. CDR3 amino acids: CASSVRSVNTEAFF. CDR3 coding DNA: TGTGCCAGCAGCGTTCGATCGGTAAACACTGAAGCTTTCTTT.

The chain is built from TRBV7-2 and TRBJ2-1, with D tentatively TRBD2 (7 bases). Germline lookup yields CDR1 SGHTA and CDR2 FQGNSA. Trimming left V 8 bases short and J 8 bases short, with 16 bases between. The CDR3 totals 13 residues. In DNA form, the CDR3 reads TGTGCCAGCTCCCTCCGAGGGGGGGATGAGCAGTTCTTC. This translates into CASSLRGGDEQFF. The full variable domain, completed using reference TRBV7-2 and TRBJ2-1, is GAGVSQSPSNKVTEKGKDVELRCDPISGHTALYWYRQSLGQGLEFLIYFQGNSAPDKSGLPSDRFSAERTGGSVSTLTIQRTQQEDSAVYLCASSLRGGDEQFFGPGTRLTVL.

This clone has a handful of counts. This sequence joins TRBV28 and TRBJ1-6, with D hard to call. There are 13 residues in the CDR3. Germline V gene data show CDR1 as MDHEN and CDR2 as SYDVKM. V gave up 6 bases and J gave up 10 bases, with 13 bases separating them. The DNA of the CDR3 is TGTGCCAGCAGCGAGTCCCGGCCCTCACCCCTCCACTTT. It translates to CASSESRPSPLHF.

The rearrangement uses TRBV7-2 and TRBJ2-4; D gene unclear. The CDR3 has 15 amino acids. The V gene's germline CDR1 is SGHTA and CDR2 FQGNSA. V was trimmed by 2 bases and J by 10 bases, leaving 18 bases between them. CDR3 DNA: TGTGCCAGCAGCTTACCCCCGTGGAGCAGTCGGATTCAGTACTTC. Residues: CASSLPPWSSRIQYF.

J is TRBJ1-2 and V is TRBV15; 11 bases align to TRBD1. Germline trimming cut 4 bases from V and 6 bases from J; bases unmatched to any gene: 4. From germline, CDR1 is LNHNV and CDR2 YYDKDF (reference sequence). The CDR3 extends over 14 amino acids. This chain's CDR3 is CATSTDRGRDGYTF. CDR3 DNA sequence: TGTGCCACCAGCACGGACAGGGGGCGGGATGGCTACACCTTC.

This chain links TRBV5-8 with TRBJ2-5; D not resolved. This CDR3 has 11 amino acids. V lost 6 bases and J lost 5, with 8 bases in between. Germline V lookup: CDR1 SGHTS, CDR2 YDEGEE. The CDR3 here is CASTPRETQYF. DNA of the CDR3: TGTGCCAGCACCCCTCGGGAGACCCAGTACTTC.

This clone was observed a few times. The chain couples TRBV6-5 to TRBJ1-2, with a possible D match to TRBD1 (5 bases). This CDR3 is built from 13 residues. Between the trimmed V and J ends, which lost 5 bases and 3 bases, there was a span of 10 bases. Per germline, CDR1 MNHEY and CDR2 SVGAGI. CDR3 amino acids: CASSRGGDYGYTF. CDR3 nucleotides: TGTGCCAGCAGTCGGGGGGGTGACTATGGCTACACCTTC.

The V and J genes are TRBV4-2 and TRBJ1-5; 9 bases align to TRBD1. The CDR3 is made up of 20 amino acids. With V trimmed by 1 base and J by 0 bases, 13 bases remained unmatched. Germline values: CDR1 LGHNA, CDR2 YNFKEQ. CDR3 protein: CASSQGTAGQGFNSNQPQHF. Written as DNA, the CDR3 is TGTGCCAGCAGCCAAGGGACCGCAGGACAGGGGTTCAATAGCAATCAGCCCCAGCATTTT.

This clone was recorded only once. This chain connects TRBV10-3 to TRBJ1-1; 7 nucleotides match TRBD1. The CDR3 totals 19 residues. Losses at the gene ends were 6 bases for V and 0 bases for J; bases not matched to a gene: 19. CDR1 is ENHRY, CDR2 SYGVKD, per germline. The CDR3 nucleotides are TGTGCCATCAGACCCCTCTCAGGGGGGGTAGGTAGGATGAACACTGAAGCTTTCTTT. It yields the protein CAIRPLSGGVGRMNTEAFF.

The chain is built from TRBV5-1 and TRBJ2-7; 10 bases line up with TRBD1. The CDR3 loop spans 16 amino acids. CDR1 and CDR2 from the germline V gene are SGHRS and YFSETQ. After removal of 5 bases from V and 4 bases from J, the junction contained 12 bases not matched to a gene. DNA for the CDR3: TGCGCCAGCAGGACCGCCGGGACAGGGGACCTTTACGAGCAGTACTTC. This gives the protein CASRTAGTGDLYEQYF.

V and J are TRBV9 and TRBJ2-1; 7 bases match TRBD2. The CDR3 contains 17 residues. Germline V gives CDR1 SGDLS, CDR2 YYNGEE. Trimming cost V 3 bases and J 7 bases; bases outside gene matches: 16. CDR3 loop: CASSASIGLVILNEQFF. The CDR3 DNA is TGTGCCAGCAGCGCCTCAATAGGACTAGTGATATTGAATGAGCAGTTCTTC.

The gene calls are TRBV27 and TRBJ2-1; 15 nucleotides agree with TRBD2. Trimming cost V 7 bases and J 3 bases; bases outside gene matches: 10. Germline CDR1 reads MNHEY; CDR2 reads SMNVEV (reference sequence). The CDR3 extends over 18 amino acids. The DNA of the CDR3 is TGTGCCAGCAATCGAGGACTAGCGGGGGGGCCTAACTACAATGAGCAGTTCTTC. Protein: CASNRGLAGGPNYNEQFF.